This is a list of T cell receptor beta chains from one sample in a study of cytomegalovirus exposure and HLA in healthy donors. Generated by immunoSEQ multiplex PCR, the TCRdb table keeps only in-frame clones and is missing some. The table records over 130,000 clones, about four fifths of them present only once. The sequencing input was PBMCs. The source is a human donor in good health. CDR3s include the opening cysteine and the closing phenylalanine or tryptophan. D genes are given only for firm matches. Not all rows give a size; the values are once, few, many and, for expanded clones, a class.

- | 13 | - | TRBJ2-5 | TRBV5-4 | TGTGCCAGCAGCTTGTGGGGGGTTGAGGAGCAGTACTTC | CASSLWGVEEQYF
- | 17 | TRBD2 | TRBJ2-6 | TRBV7-2 | TGTGCCAGCAGCTCACAAGCGGGAGCTTCCGGGGCCAACGTCCTGACTTTC | CASSSQAGASGANVLTF
few | 15 | - | TRBJ1-3 | TRBV11-2 | TGTGCCAGCAGCTTCACTCTCCGGGAGGGGGACACCATATATTTT | CASSFTLREGDTIYF
- | 15 | TRBD2 | TRBJ2-5 | TRBV11-3 | TGTGCCAGCAGCTCGGGACTAGCGGGAGACGAGACCCAGTACTTC | CASSSGLAGDETQYF
- | 14 | TRBD1 | TRBJ1-3 | TRBV30 | TGTGCCTGGAGTAGACAGGGTATTCGCAACACCATATATTTT | CAWSRQGIRNTIYF
few | 13 | - | TRBJ2-5 | TRBV5-6 | TGTGCCAGCAGCTTGACAGGGTCGGCGACCCAGTACTTC | CASSLTGSATQYF
- | 14 | - | TRBJ1-1 | TRBV7-9 | TGTGCCAGCAGCTCCAACTGGACAGTGGCTGAAGCTTTCTTT | CASSSNWTVAEAFF
- | 16 | - | TRBJ1-1 | TRBV19 | TGTGCCAGTAGCCCCCCCGGGGGTCCAGGAAACACTGAAGCTTTCTTT | CASSPPGGPGNTEAFF
few | 16 | TRBD1 | TRBJ1-6 | TRBV7-2 | TGTGCCAGCAGCTTAGTCCCGGGACAGGGTGGGAGACCCCTCCACTTT | CASSLVPGQGGRPLHF
- | 16 | - | TRBJ1-5 | TRBV6-1 | TGTGCCAGCAGTGAATTACGGGGTATCAGCAATCAGCCCCAGCATTTT | CASSELRGISNQPQHF
- | 13 | - | TRBJ1-1 | TRBV5-5 | TGTGCCAGCAGCTTAGGGGTGTGGACTGAAGCTTTCTTT | CASSLGVWTEAFF
- | 12 | TRBD1 | TRBJ1-1 | TRBV28 | TGTGCCAGCAGTTCCGGACAGGGGGGTGCTTTCTTT | CASSSGQGGAFF
- | 16 | TRBD1 | TRBJ1-3 | TRBV7-9 | TGTGCCAGCAGAACCGGGACAGGGTGGTCCGGAAACACCATATATTTT | CASRTGTGWSGNTIYF
- | 15 | - | TRBJ1-3 | TRBV5-6 | TGTGCCAGCAGCCAAAGGACATACTCTGGAAACACCATATATTTT | CASSQRTYSGNTIYF
- | 13 | TRBD2 | TRBJ2-1 | TRBV5-4 | TGTGCCCCCGGGCTAGCGGGAGTTTCCGAGCAGTTCTTC | CAPGLAGVSEQFF
- | 14 | TRBD1 | TRBJ2-7 | TRBV7-9 | TGTGCCAGCAGCTTGACAGGGGACCACTACGAGCAGTACTTC | CASSLTGDHYEQYF
- | 15 | - | TRBJ2-2 | TRBV2 | TGTGCCAGCACATCGCGGAGGGAAGGTACCGGGGAGCTGTTTTTT | CASTSRREGTGELFF
- | 15 | TRBD1 | TRBJ1-5 | TRBV6-5 | TGTGCCAGCAGTTCCAGAGACAGGGTGGGACAGCCCCAGCATTTT | CASSSRDRVGQPQHF
- | 14 | TRBD2 | TRBJ2-7 | TRBV25-1 | TGTGCCAGCAGTCTAGCGGGCCGATCCTACGAGCAGTACTTC | CASSLAGRSYEQYF
- | 14 | TRBD2 | TRBJ2-7 | TRBV7-2 | TGTGCCAGCAGCTTGAGTAGCGGGAGCTACGAGCAGTACTTC | CASSLSSGSYEQYF
- | 14 | - | TRBJ1-6 | TRBV5-1 | TGCGCCAGCAGCTTGCGGCGGATTAATTCACCCCTCCACTTT | CASSLRRINSPLHF
- | 15 | - | TRBJ2-1 | TRBV6-1 | TGTGCCAGCAGTGATGGGGAGGAGATGGTCAATGAGCAGTTCTTC | CASSDGEEMVNEQFF
- | 11 | TRBD1 | TRBJ2-1 | TRBV30 | TGTGCCTGGACAGGGGGCGGTGAGCAGTTCTTC | CAWTGGGEQFF
- | 14 | TRBD2 | TRBJ2-7 | TRBV18 | TGTGCCAGCTCACCTAAGCGGGAGTCTTCCGAGCAGTACTTC | CASSPKRESSEQYF
- | 15 | TRBD2 | TRBJ2-1 | TRBV30 | TGTGCCTGGAGTGTACAGATCCGTCCTAGCGGTGAGCAGTTCTTC | CAWSVQIRPSGEQFF
- | 14 | - | TRBJ2-7 | TRBV10-2 | TGCGCCAGCAGAAAGACAGTTACACTGGGGGAGCAGTACTTC | CASRKTVTLGEQYF
once | 19 | TRBD2 | TRBJ2-1 | TRBV7-3 | TGTGCCAGCAGCTTAAACAGAGGGCTAGCGGGTGGCTCCTACAATGAGCAGTTCTTC | CASSLNRGLAGGSYNEQFF
- | 14 | TRBD1 | TRBJ1-1 | TRBV27 | TGTGCCAGCAGTTTAGGTACAGGGGGGACTGAAGCTTTCTTT | CASSLGTGGTEAFF
few | 15 | - | TRBJ1-2 | TRBV14 | TGTGCCAGCAGCCAAGAGCCCGGTCCACTCTATGGCTACACCTTC | CASSQEPGPLYGYTF
few | 14 | TRBD1 | TRBJ1-6 | TRBV6-6 | TGTGCCAGCACTGAAACAGGGGATGGATCACCCCTCCACTTT | CASTETGDGSPLHF
- | 13 | - | TRBJ1-1 | TRBV19 | TGTGCCAGTAGTACGACAGTGGACACTGAAGCTTTCTTT | CASSTTVDTEAFF
few | 13 | - | TRBJ2-5 | TRBV5-1 | TGCGCCAGTCAAGTGGGGGCTGGAGAGACCCAGTACTTC | CASQVGAGETQYF
few | 12 | - | TRBJ1-1 | TRBV6-6 | TGTGCCAGCAGTTACAGGGGAGGTGAAGCTTTCTTT | CASSYRGGEAFF
- | 13 | - | TRBJ2-7 | TRBV7-8 | TGTGCCAGCAGCCCCGCTGGTACACAAAGTTGGTACTTC | CASSPAGTQSWYF
- | 17 | TRBD1 | TRBJ2-2 | TRBV11-1 | TGTGCCAGCAGTCGAGTGGGGAGACAGGGCTACACCGGGGAGCTGTTTTTT | CASSRVGRQGYTGELFF
once | 14 | - | TRBJ1-4 | TRBV28 | TGTGCCAGCAGTTTAGCCGCAGGTCAGGGAAAACTGTTTTTT | CASSLAAGQGKLFF
- | 15 | - | TRBJ1-5 | TRBV9 | TGTGCCAGCAGCGTAGGCCGGGACAACAATCAGCCCCAGCATTTT | CASSVGRDNNQPQHF
- | 17 | TRBD1 | TRBJ2-6 | TRBV27 | TGTGCCAGCAGTTTGGGTCAGGGGGTGAGCGGGGCCAACGTCCTGACTTTC | CASSLGQGVSGANVLTF
- | 19 | TRBD1 | TRBJ1-5 | TRBV19 | TGTGCCAGTAGTATATGGCGGGGACAGGGGCGTAATAGCAATCAGCCCCAGCATTTT | CASSIWRGQGRNSNQPQHF
- | 15 | - | TRBJ1-3 | TRBV6-1 | TGTGCCAGCACCGAGGTAGAGTACTCTGGAAACACCATATATTTT | CASTEVEYSGNTIYF
- | 14 | - | TRBJ2-7 | TRBV5-6 | TGTGCCAGCAGCTGGTGGGAGCTGGTCTACGAGCAGTACTTC | CASSWWELVYEQYF
- | 18 | TRBD1 | TRBJ2-7 | TRBV4-3 | TGCGCCAGCAGCCAGGACGACGGTGGGACAGGGAACACCTACGAGCAGTACTTC | CASSQDDGGTGNTYEQYF
- | 13 | - | TRBJ1-6 | TRBV6-5 | TGTGCCAGCAGACTACGACCCTATTCACCCCTCCACTTT | CASRLRPYSPLHF
- | 16 | TRBD2 | TRBJ2-2 | TRBV19 | TGTGCCAGTAGTAGGTGGAGTAGCGGGAGGGCCGGGGAGCTGTTTTTT | CASSRWSSGRAGELFF
- | 16 | TRBD2 | TRBJ2-7 | TRBV6-5 | TGTGCCAGCAGTTACTCCCCGGGGGGGTCCCCCTACGAGCAGTACTTC | CASSYSPGGSPYEQYF
- | 15 | TRBD2 | TRBJ2-7 | TRBV19 | TGTGCCAGTAGTGCCCTAGCGGGAGGGCCGGGGGAGCAGTACTTC | CASSALAGGPGEQYF
- | 15 | TRBD1 | TRBJ2-3 | TRBV10-1 | TGCGCCAGCAGTCCGGGACAGGGTCGCTCAGATACGCAGTATTTT | CASSPGQGRSDTQYF
- | 16 | - | TRBJ1-1 | TRBV10-1 | TGCGCCAGCAGTCAGGATCCCCGTCCGGGATTCACTGAAGCTTTCTTT | CASSQDPRPGFTEAFF
few | 13 | - | TRBJ1-2 | TRBV6-5 | TGTGCCAGCAGCCGGGACAAGATCTATGGCTACACCTTC | CASSRDKIYGYTF
- | 11 | - | TRBJ2-3 | TRBV30 | TGTGCCTGGAAGGGGGCAGATACGCAGTATTTT | CAWKGADTQYF
- | 13 | TRBD2 | TRBJ2-7 | TRBV15 | TGTGCCACCAGCAGGGGACTAGATTACGAGCAGTACTTC | CATSRGLDYEQYF
- | 14 | TRBD1 | TRBJ2-7 | TRBV27 | TGTGCCAGCAGTTCATACAGGGGATCCTACGAGCAGTACTTC | CASSSYRGSYEQYF
- | 16 | - | TRBJ1-3 | TRBV7-2 | TGTGCCAGCAGCTTAGGTCGGGGGATCTCTGGAAACACCATATATTTT | CASSLGRGISGNTIYF
once | 17 | - | TRBJ2-6 | TRBV15 | TGTGCCACCAGCAGAGACAGGGGAGCGGGGGGGGCCAACGTCCTGACTTTC | CATSRDRGAGGANVLTF
- | 14 | TRBD1 | TRBJ1-2 | TRBV6-5 | TGTGCCAGCAGTAGACAGGGCAAGAACTATGGCTACACCTTC | CASSRQGKNYGYTF